The 8 T cell receptor beta chains listed next were all sequenced from one sample in a study of immune evolution from preneoplasia to lung adenocarcinoma. Using immunoSEQ multiplex PCR, the repertoire was profiled, and TCRdb retains in-frame clones only, with some absent. Of 1,500 to 2,000 clones listed, 73% are singletons. The sample consisted of FFPE minimally invasive lung adenocarcinoma tissue. These receptors originate from a person aged 60 to 85 with lung adenocarcinoma.

The table lists this clone with a few counts. The rearrangement links TRBV5-1 to TRBJ2-5, with D possibly being TRBD1 or TRBD2 (6 bases each). This CDR3 region has 14 residues. The V gene lost 5 bases and the J gene lost 4 bases, with 15 bases spanning the gap. The germline V gene encodes CDR1 SGHRS and CDR2 YFSETQ. The CDR3 spells CASRQEGVGETQYF. CDR3 bases: TGCGCCAGCAGACAGGAGGGGGTCGGAGAGACCCAGTACTTC.

In its sample, this clone was seen once. The V call is TRBV30, the J call TRBJ1-1; 7 bases fit TRBD1. Per the germline V gene, CDR1 is GTSNPN and CDR2 is SVGIG (reference sequence). The CDR3 consists of 14 residues. The J segment lost 0 bases and the V segment lost 3 bases, leaving 4 bases of the junction unmatched. The DNA of the CDR3 is TGTGCCTGGAGCCAGGGGGGGCTGAACACTGAAGCTTTCTTT. Translation: CAWSQGGLNTEAFF.

This clone has just a few counts. This chain connects TRBV7-9 to TRBJ2-3; 8 positions agree with TRBD1. Losses at the gene ends were 5 bases for V and 1 base for J; bases not matched to a gene: 11. In germline, CDR1 is SEHNR, CDR2 FQNEAQ (reference sequence). The CDR3 is made up of 17 amino acids. As DNA, the CDR3 is TGTGCCAGCAGCCGAGCATCCGGACAGGGCGGCACAGATACGCAGTATTTT. Protein product: CASSRASGQGGTDTQYF.

This clone has just one count. J is TRBJ2-1 and V is TRBV9; 7 bases match TRBD1. CDR3 length: 14 residues. V was pared by 3 bases and J by 2 bases, with 2 bases of the junction left unmatched. From germline, CDR1 is SGDLS and CDR2 YYNGEE. The CDR3 is CASSGGGPYNEQFF. CDR3 in DNA: TGTGCCAGCAGCGGAGGGGGCCCCTACAATGAGCAGTTCTTC. The full variable domain, its missing parts supplied by reference TRBV9 and TRBJ2-1, is DSGVTQTPKHLITATGQRVTLRCSPRSGDLSVYWYQQSLDQGLQFLIQYYNGEERAKGNILERFSAQQFPDLHSELNLSSLELGDSALYFCASSGGGPYNEQFFGPGTRLTVL.

Details on this clone: Distinct nucleotide sequences in the sample also encode this CDR3. This sequence joins TRBV7-6 and TRBJ2-1, with TRBD1 matching over 7 bases. The CDR3 has 15 amino acids. Germline V gives CDR1 SGHVS, CDR2 FNYEAQ. The J segment lost 3 bases and the V segment lost 1 base, leaving 3 bases of the junction unmatched. CDR3 bases: TGTGCCAGCAGCTTAGGGCAGGGGGACTACAATGAGCAGTTCTTC. This codes for CASSLGQGDYNEQFF.

The rearrangement uses TRBV11-3 and TRBJ2-1; D uncertain. V was pared by 1 base and J by 0 bases, with 7 bases between. CDR1 SGHNT and CDR2 YENEEA come from the germline V gene. This CDR3 contains 15 residues. The CDR3 bases are TGTGCCAGCAGCTTAGGACAAAGCTCCTACAATGAGCAGTTCTTC. It translates to CASSLGQSSYNEQFF.

A note on this clone: Within the sample, other DNA sequences also encode this same CDR3. The chain has TRBV30 and TRBJ1-2; a possible D gene is TRBD1 (6 bases). Looked up from germline, CDR1 is GTSNPN and CDR2 is SVGIG (reference sequence). Trimming left V 0 bases short and J 4 bases short, with 12 bases between. The CDR3 sequence is 14 residues long. CDR3 sequence (DNA): TGTGCCTGGAGTGTCCAGGGGCAGGGCTATGGCTACACCTTC. Translated, it gives CAWSVQGQGYGYTF.

V and J are TRBV9 and TRBJ2-3; 10 bases match TRBD2. V shed 5 bases and J 5 bases; nucleotides not matched to a gene: 5. This CDR3 is 14 amino acids long. Germline V gives CDR1 SGDLS, CDR2 YYNGEE. Written as DNA, the CDR3 is TGTGCCAGCAGAAGCGGGGGGGCCGTAGATACGCAGTATTTT. Its translation: CASRSGGAVDTQYF. The whole variable domain, filled in from reference TRBV9 and TRBJ2-3, reads DSGVTQTPKHLITATGQRVTLRCSPRSGDLSVYWYQQSLDQGLQFLIQYYNGEERAKGNILERFSAQQFPDLHSELNLSSLELGDSALYFCASRSGGAVDTQYFGPGTRLTVL.